A selection of T cell receptor beta chains follows, all from one sample in a study of blood T cell repertoires in COVID-19. Using immunoSEQ multiplex PCR, the repertoire was profiled, and TCRdb retains in-frame clones only, with some absent. Of some 210,000 clones in the sample, about 85% were seen once. The sample taken for sequencing was peripheral blood. Receptors originate from a human donor in a cohort sampled during active COVID-19. Each CDR3 is given with its conserved first and last residue. Fields, in order: J gene, clone size, D gene, V gene, CDR3 protein, CDR3 DNA. D genes are given only for firm matches. Not all rows give a size; the values are once, few, many and, for expanded clones, a class.

>TRBJ1-1|.|.|TRBV2
CASSERGLYTEAFF
TGTGCCAGCAGTGAAAGAGGGCTGTACACTGAAGCTTTCTTT
>TRBJ2-3|.|.|TRBV5-4
CASSLSRGNTDTQYF
TGTGCCAGCAGCTTGTCTCGGGGAAACACAGATACGCAGTATTTT
>TRBJ1-3|.|.|TRBV6-6
CASSYYSSGNTIYF
TGTGCCAGCAGTTACTACAGCTCTGGAAACACCATATATTTT
>TRBJ2-1|.|.|TRBV5-1
CASSLDVGYYNEQFF
TGCGCCAGCAGCTTGGATGTCGGTTACTACAATGAGCAGTTCTTC
>TRBJ1-6|.|.|TRBV14
CASSRQDSNSPLHF
TGTGCCAGCAGCCGCCAGGACAGTAATTCACCCCTCCACTTT
>TRBJ1-1|.|.|TRBV2
CASSDQGLWTEAFF
TGTGCCAGCAGTGACCAGGGGTTGTGGACTGAAGCTTTCTTT
>TRBJ1-2|.|TRBD1|TRBV7-2
CASSLPPGGTGYGYTF
TGTGCCAGCAGCTTACCCCCAGGGGGGACCGGCTATGGCTACACCTTC
>TRBJ2-1|few|.|TRBV2
CASSMYKRFF
TGTGCCAGCAGTATGTACAAAAGGTTCTTC
>TRBJ1-2|.|.|TRBV11-2
CASSSTTAAGYTF
TGTGCCAGCAGCTCCACAACAGCAGCCGGCTACACCTTC
>TRBJ2-3|.|.|TRBV2
CASIAQGISTDTQYF
TGTGCCAGCATTGCGCAGGGGATAAGCACAGATACGCAGTATTTT
>TRBJ1-1|.|.|TRBV11-2
CASSLGTGSGTEAFF
TGTGCCAGCAGCTTAGGCACTGGGTCGGGAACTGAAGCTTTCTTT
>TRBJ2-1|.|.|TRBV27
CASSFGLVSYNEQFF
TGTGCCAGCAGTTTTGGACTCGTCTCCTACAATGAGCAGTTCTTC
>TRBJ2-7|.|.|TRBV7-9
CASSSTYRDKSVYEQYF
TGTGCCAGCAGCTCAACCTACCGGGACAAGTCGGTCTACGAGCAGTACTTC
>TRBJ2-2|.|.|TRBV7-9
CASIPGQMNTGELFF
TGTGCCAGTATACCGGGACAAATGAACACCGGGGAGCTGTTTTTT
>TRBJ1-2|.|TRBD1|TRBV20-1
CSATDRGYYGYTF
TGCAGTGCTACTGACAGGGGGTACTATGGCTACACCTTC
>TRBJ2-5|.|TRBD2|TRBV7-9
CASSPQAGTGPQYF
TGTGCCAGCAGCCCACAAGCGGGGACGGGGCCCCAGTACTTC
>TRBJ1-2|few|.|TRBV5-1
CASSLDLGGGYTF
TGCGCCAGCAGCTTGGATTTGGGGGGTGGCTACACCTTC
>TRBJ2-3|.|.|TRBV7-8
CASSLVGASTDTQYF
TGTGCCAGCAGCTTGGTGGGGGCTAGCACAGATACGCAGTATTTT
>TRBJ1-6|.|TRBD1|TRBV6-1
CASSETGASYNSPLHF
TGTGCCAGCAGTGAGACAGGGGCGTCCTATAATTCACCCCTCCACTTT
>TRBJ2-1|.|TRBD1|TRBV23-1
CASSPGQGMDEQFF
TGCGCCAGCAGCCCGGGACAGGGTATGGATGAGCAGTTCTTC
>TRBJ2-7|.|TRBD1|TRBV12-3/TRBV12-4
CASSFRQGYEQYF
TGTGCCAGCAGCTTCAGACAGGGCTACGAGCAGTACTTC
>TRBJ1-2|.|.|TRBV15
CATSREGLTYGYTF
TGTGCCACCAGCAGGGAAGGACTAACCTATGGCTACACCTTC
>TRBJ1-3|.|TRBD1|TRBV19
CASGTVTSGNTIYF
TGTGCCAGTGGGACAGTGACCTCTGGAAACACCATATATTTT
>TRBJ1-2|.|.|TRBV4-1
CASSQEPTPNYGYTF
TGCGCCAGCAGCCAAGAACCTACCCCCAACTATGGCTACACCTTC
>TRBJ1-4|.|.|TRBV7-2
CASSLNLANEKLFF
TGTGCCAGCAGCTTAAACTTGGCTAATGAAAAACTGTTTTTT
>TRBJ2-2|.|.|TRBV19
CASSIVQGNTGELFF
TGTGCCAGTAGTATAGTACAGGGAAACACCGGGGAGCTGTTTTTT
>TRBJ1-5|few|.|TRBV28
CASSLLATHNNQPQHF
TGTGCCAGCAGTTTATTAGCCACCCATAATAATCAGCCCCAGCATTTT
>TRBJ2-5|once|.|TRBV3-1/TRBV3-2
CASSQNSLRGETQYF
TGTGCCAGCAGCCAAAACAGCCTAAGGGGAGAGACCCAGTACTTC
>TRBJ1-4|.|.|TRBV5-1
CASREWQEEKLFF
TGCGCCAGCCGGGAATGGCAGGAGGAAAAACTGTTTTTT
>TRBJ2-3|.|TRBD2|TRBV5-8
CASSLSGRYTDTQYF
TGTGCCAGCAGCTTGAGCGGGAGGTACACAGATACGCAGTATTTT
>TRBJ2-1|.|TRBD2|TRBV5-1
CASSPTSGGRDEQFF
TGCGCCAGCAGCCCGACTAGCGGGGGGAGGGATGAGCAGTTCTTC
>TRBJ2-1|few|TRBD2|TRBV5-1
CASSPQTSAHNEQFF
TGCGCCAGCAGCCCCCAGACTAGCGCCCACAATGAGCAGTTCTTC
>TRBJ1-4|few|TRBD1|TRBV30
CAWNENTGGEKLFF
TGTGCCTGGAACGAGAACACAGGGGGAGAAAAACTGTTTTTT
>TRBJ1-4|.|.|TRBV6-1
CASSEFSGGPNEKLFF
TGTGCCAGCAGTGAATTTTCAGGAGGGCCCAATGAAAAACTGTTTTTT
>TRBJ1-5|.|.|TRBV28
CASSFPQGEQPQHF
TGTGCCAGCAGTTTTCCACAAGGAGAGCAGCCCCAGCATTTT
>TRBJ2-1|few|TRBD2|TRBV10-3
CAIATSLAGHNEQFF
TGTGCCATCGCCACCAGCCTAGCGGGACACAATGAGCAGTTCTTC
>TRBJ2-7|.|.|TRBV5-1
CASGGGTYEQYF
TGCGCCAGCGGCGGGGGCACGTACGAGCAGTACTTC
>TRBJ2-7|.|TRBD2|TRBV7-9
CASSPLAGATYEQYF
TGTGCCAGCAGCCCACTAGCGGGAGCCACCTACGAGCAGTACTTC
>TRBJ1-1|.|.|TRBV6-5
CASSPMEDTEAFF
TGTGCCAGCAGTCCCATGGAGGACACTGAAGCTTTCTTT
>TRBJ2-6|.|TRBD1|TRBV19
CASSLTGGGSGANVLTF
TGTGCCAGTAGTTTGACAGGGGGAGGCTCTGGGGCCAACGTCCTGACTTTC
>TRBJ2-2|.|.|TRBV5-1
CASSPRDKGELFF
TGCGCCAGCAGCCCACGGGACAAGGGGGAGCTGTTTTTT
>TRBJ1-2|.|.|TRBV5-1
CASSLGRTAYGYTF
TGCGCCAGCAGCTTGGGGCGGACAGCCTATGGCTACACCTTC
>TRBJ1-6|.|.|TRBV5-1
CASSLVWGDLNSPLHF
TGCGCCAGCAGCTTGGTATGGGGGGACCTAAATTCACCCCTCCACTTT
>TRBJ2-7|.|.|TRBV6-1
CASSELQAGTYEQYF
TGTGCCAGCAGTGAGTTGCAGGCGGGCACCTACGAGCAGTACTTC
>TRBJ2-1|.|.|TRBV2
CASKGIFSGNEQFF
TGTGCCAGCAAGGGTATTTTTAGCGGTAATGAGCAGTTCTTC
>TRBJ2-1|.|.|TRBV7-9
CASSLRESNEQFF
TGTGCCAGCAGCTTAAGGGAGTCTAATGAGCAGTTCTTC
>TRBJ2-5|.|TRBD1|TRBV6-5
CASKTGRAQETQYF
TGTGCCAGTAAGACAGGGCGCGCCCAAGAGACCCAGTACTTC
>TRBJ1-6|.|.|TRBV2
CASSGGLSSYNSPLHF
TGTGCCAGCAGTGGGGGACTAAGCTCCTATAATTCACCCCTCCACTTT
>TRBJ2-3|.|.|TRBV24-1
CATGTTTDTQYF
TGTGCCACCGGGACAACCACAGATACGCAGTATTTT
>TRBJ2-2|.|.|TRBV3-1/TRBV3-2
CASSPGAGRAGELFF
TGTGCCAGCAGCCCTGGGGCGGGAAGGGCCGGGGAGCTGTTTTTT
>TRBJ2-3|.|.|TRBV29-1
CSVEDRADTQYF
TGCAGCGTTGAAGATCGGGCAGATACGCAGTATTTT
>TRBJ1-1|.|.|TRBV5-1
CASSLGSRGYTEAFF
TGCGCCAGCAGCTTGGGGAGCAGGGGATACACTGAAGCTTTCTTT
>TRBJ2-5|.|TRBD1|TRBV29-1
CSVGQGGRTQYF
TGCAGCGTTGGACAGGGTGGAAGGACCCAGTACTTC
>TRBJ1-5|.|.|TRBV6-5
CASSYLRGGGQPQHF
TGTGCCAGCAGTTACCTTAGGGGGGGCGGGCAGCCCCAGCATTTT
>TRBJ2-3|.|TRBD1|TRBV28
CASSPGTGRADTQYF
TGTGCCAGCAGTCCGGGGACAGGCCGGGCAGATACGCAGTATTTT
>TRBJ2-7|.|.|TRBV5-8
CASSPAGQNEQYF
TGTGCCAGCAGCCCTGCTGGACAGAACGAGCAGTACTTC
>TRBJ1-1|.|.|TRBV6-5
CASYYLQGNTEAFF
TGTGCCAGCTACTACCTACAGGGGAACACTGAAGCTTTCTTT
>TRBJ1-1|.|.|TRBV7-9
CASSLTGRTEAFF
TGTGCCAGCAGTCTTACAGGGCGCACTGAAGCTTTCTTT
>TRBJ2-3|.|.|TRBV2
CASKDTPSTDTQYF
TGTGCCAGCAAAGATACTCCTTCCACAGATACGCAGTATTTT
>TRBJ1-1|.|TRBD1|TRBV11-2
CASSMINSDRKGAFF
TGTGCCAGCAGTATGATAAACTCGGACAGGAAGGGAGCTTTCTTT